The 2 T cell receptor beta chains in this list originate from one sample, sequenced in a study of cytomegalovirus exposure and HLA in healthy donors. The PCR ran on 60 Vbeta and 13 Jbeta primers. The assay was immunoSEQ multiplex PCR, and TCRdb's table has in-frame clones only and misses some. This sample has around 90,000 clones; just under 80% occur once, and the top ten carry roughly 3%. Sequences were obtained from PBMCs. The source is a woman aged 40 to 55 in good health and CMV-seronegative.

The chain couples TRBV28 to TRBJ2-2, with 8 bases fitting TRBD2. V shed 5 bases and J 6 bases; nucleotides not matched to a gene: 2. This CDR3 spans 13 amino acids. Germline CDR1 MDHEN, CDR2 SYDVKM. The CDR3 loop is CASSLRGAGELFF. The CDR3 region has the DNA TGTGCCAGCAGTCTGCGGGGGGCCGGGGAGCTGTTTTTT.

This clone was seen more than once but under ten times. The chain carries TRBV5-5 and TRBJ2-7, with 8 bases fitting TRBD2. This CDR3 spans 14 amino acids. V gave up 0 bases and J gave up 3 bases; unmatched junction bases: 2. CDR1 is SGHKS, CDR2 YYEKEE, per germline (reference sequence). CDR3 region: CASSLGREGYEQYF. CDR3 DNA sequence: TGTGCCAGCAGCTTGGGACGGGAGGGCTACGAGCAGTACTTC. Supplemented by reference TRBV5-5 and TRBJ2-7, the full variable domain reads DAGVTQSPTHLIKTRGQQVTLRCSPISGHKSVSWYQQVLGQGPQFIFQYYEKEERGRGNFPDRFSARQFPNYSSELNVNALLLGDSALYLCASSLGREGYEQYFGPGTRLTVT.